Each of the 14 T cell receptor beta chains below was sequenced from the same sample in a study of T cell repertoires in ileal Crohn's disease. The assay was immunoSEQ multiplex PCR, and TCRdb's table has in-frame clones only and misses some. Among around 17,000 clones, almost 90% were seen once, and the ten largest hold roughly 5.4%. Sequenced sample: ileal tissue. These receptors all come from an adult with Crohn's disease.

The chain couples TRBV5-4 to TRBJ1-1; TRBD1 agrees at 8 bases. V shed 3 bases and J 0 bases; nucleotides not matched to a gene: 7. Per germline, CDR1 SGHNT and CDR2 YYREEE (reference sequence). The length of the CDR3 is 16 residues. The CDR3 protein is CASSSRGPTLNTEAFF. The CDR3 nucleotides read TGTGCCAGCAGCTCCAGGGGGCCGACTTTGAACACTGAAGCTTTCTTT.

This clone appeared a few times. The chain carries TRBV5-1 and TRBJ2-5, with TRBD2 matching 11 bases. The trim removed 0 bases at V and 0 bases at J, leaving 4 bases unmatched. Germline V gives CDR1 SGHRS, CDR2 YFSETQ. The CDR3 covers 17 residues. CDR3 amino acids: CASSLGTSGSHQETQYF. DNA for the CDR3: TGCGCCAGCAGCTTGGGAACTAGCGGGAGCCACCAAGAGACCCAGTACTTC.

The rearrangement joins TRBV7-2 to TRBJ2-7; 7 nucleotides align to TRBD1. The CDR3 is 13 amino acids. Trimming at V came to 0 bases and at J to 4 bases, leaving 0 bases not matched to a gene. The germline V gene encodes CDR1 SGHTA and CDR2 FQGNSA. The CDR3 reads CASSLATGYEQYF. The CDR3 DNA is TGTGCCAGCAGCTTAGCGACAGGGTACGAGCAGTACTTC.

The chain couples TRBV28 to TRBJ2-6, with unresolved D. The ends were cut back, 10 bases at V and 0 bases at J, with 7 bases in the middle. Germline CDR1 is MDHEN and CDR2 is SYDVKM. The CDR3 extends over 13 amino acids. The CDR3 is CATRYSGANVLTF. The CDR3 region has the DNA TGTGCCACTAGGTACTCTGGGGCCAACGTCCTGACTTTC.

V is TRBV7-3 and J is TRBJ2-3; 7 bases are shared with TRBD1. The ends lost 5 bases at V and 5 bases at J; junction bases unmatched: 13. The CDR3 totals 16 residues. CDR1 SGHTA and CDR2 FQGTGA come from the germline V gene. The CDR3, as DNA: TGTGCCAGCAGCCTAAAAAGGGGGCTGGGGAGAGATACGCAGTATTTT. Residues: CASSLKRGLGRDTQYF.

The rearrangement joins TRBV30 to TRBJ2-1; 11 bases are shared with TRBD2. The V gene end was trimmed by 3 bases and the J gene end by 4 bases; junction bases not matched to a gene: 5. Germline CDR1 is GTSNPN and CDR2 is SVGIG (reference sequence). The CDR3 runs to 15 residues. The chain's CDR3 is CAWSPGLAVYNEQFF. As DNA, the CDR3 is TGTGCCTGGAGCCCGGGACTAGCGGTTTACAATGAGCAGTTCTTC.

The chain recombines TRBV4-1 with TRBJ2-4; 10 bases align to TRBD2. Germline-derived CDR1 and CDR2 are MGHRA and YSYEKL. The V and J ends lost 3 bases and 3 bases, in that order; junction bases with no gene match: 14. The CDR3 spans 19 residues. CDR3 region: CASSQSHGLAEALKNIQYF. CDR3 DNA sequence: TGCGCCAGCAGCCAGAGCCATGGACTAGCGGAGGCCCTCAAAAACATTCAGTACTTC.

The rearrangement joins TRBV19 to TRBJ2-5; 7 positions agree with TRBD1. The CDR3 is made up of 14 amino acids. The junction had 7 bases not matched to a gene; V was cut back by 5 bases and J by 4 bases. Germline CDR1 LNHDA, CDR2 SQIVND (reference sequence). The CDR3 DNA is TGTGCCAGTAGTCTCGGACAGGACAGAGAGACCCAGTACTTC. The encoded protein is CASSLGQDRETQYF. The full variable domain, its missing parts supplied by reference TRBV19 and TRBJ2-5, is DGGITQSPKYLFRKEGQNVTLSCEQNLNHDAMYWYRQDPGQGLRLIYYSQIVNDFQKGDIAEGYSVSREKKESFPLTVTSAQKNPTAFYLCASSLGQDRETQYFGPGTRLLVL.

This clone was detected once. V gene TRBV2 combines with J gene TRBJ2-7; D possibly corresponds to TRBD1 (5 bases). Per the germline V gene, CDR1 is SNHLY and CDR2 is FYNNEI. The CDR3 is 12 amino acids. Trimming stripped 6 bases from V and 3 bases from J, with 9 bases between. DNA of the CDR3: TGTGCCAGCAGCATCGACAGCTACGAGCAGTACTTC. Translated, it gives CASSIDSYEQYF.

The rearrangement uses TRBV5-1 and TRBJ2-1, with 10 nucleotides matching TRBD2. CDR3 length: 15 residues. Germline V CDR1 and CDR2: SGHRS, YFSETQ. The V segment lost 5 bases and the J segment 6 bases; nucleotides outside the gene matches: 8. CDR3 sequence: CASRPLAGEFNEQFF. Here the CDR3 DNA reads TGCGCCAGCAGACCTCTAGCGGGAGAGTTCAATGAGCAGTTCTTC.

The chain uses TRBV10-3 and TRBJ2-7, with D possibly matching TRBD2 (6 bases). Trimming shortened V by 4 bases and J by 2 bases, and 18 bases separated the two germline ends. Per germline, CDR1 ENHRY and CDR2 SYGVKD. The CDR3 runs to 16 residues. The CDR3 sequence: CAISGVGGTGAYEQYF. The CDR3 nucleotides read TGTGCCATCAGTGGAGTGGGCGGGACCGGGGCCTACGAGCAGTACTTC.

V and J are TRBV14 and TRBJ2-5; no definite D call. The J call may be faulty, since TRBJ2-7 better matches the DNA end. From germline, CDR1 is SGHDN and CDR2 FVKESK. There are 15 residues in the CDR3. CDR3 DNA: TGTGCCAGCAGCCAAAGGTTAGGCGGATCCTACGAGCAGTACTTC. Protein product: CASSQRLGGSYEQYF.

A single count supports this clone. The gene calls are TRBV27 and TRBJ2-7, with TRBD2 matching over 13 bases. This CDR3 has 16 amino acids. Germline CDR1 and CDR2: MNHEY and SMNVEV (reference sequence). J lost 4 bases, V lost 7 bases, and 10 bases had no gene match. The CDR3: CASKALGTSGIYEQYF. CDR3 nucleotide sequence: TGTGCCAGCAAGGCCCTCGGGACTAGCGGGATTTACGAGCAGTACTTC.

The chain recombines TRBV15 with TRBJ1-4; D might be TRBD1 (6 bases). Germline CDR1 and CDR2: LNHNV and YYDKDF (reference sequence). This CDR3 has 16 amino acids. The V gene lost 4 bases and the J gene lost 1 base, with 13 bases spanning the gap. In DNA, the CDR3 is TGTGCCACCAGCACTAACACGGGACAAACTAATGAAAAACTGTTTTTT. Protein sequence: CATSTNTGQTNEKLFF.